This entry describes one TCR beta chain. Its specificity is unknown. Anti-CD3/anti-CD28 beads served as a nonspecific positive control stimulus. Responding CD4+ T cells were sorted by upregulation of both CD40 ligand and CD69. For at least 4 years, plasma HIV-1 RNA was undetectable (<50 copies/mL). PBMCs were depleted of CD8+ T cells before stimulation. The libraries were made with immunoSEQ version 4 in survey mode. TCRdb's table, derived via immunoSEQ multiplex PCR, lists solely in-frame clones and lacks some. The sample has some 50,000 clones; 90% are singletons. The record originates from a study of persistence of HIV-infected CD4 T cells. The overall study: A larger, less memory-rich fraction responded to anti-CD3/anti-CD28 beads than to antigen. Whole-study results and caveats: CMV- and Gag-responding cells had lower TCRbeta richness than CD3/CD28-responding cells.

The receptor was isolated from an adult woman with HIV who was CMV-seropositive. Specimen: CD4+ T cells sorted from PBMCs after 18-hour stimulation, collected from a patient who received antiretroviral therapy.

CDR3 protein: CASTLSAGKGNEQFF. CDR3 in DNA: TGTGCCAGCACTTTAAGCGCGGGGAAGGGGAATGAGCAGTTCTTC. The V and J genes are TRBV5-8 and TRBJ2-1; possible D gene TRBD2, 6 bases. Deletions cut 6 bases from V and 7 bases from J, with 20 bases between. This CDR3 contains 15 residues. CDR1 is SGHTS, CDR2 YDEGEE, per germline. Based on the CDR3 plus reference TRBV5-8 and TRBJ2-1, the full variable domain is EAGVTQSPTHLIKTRGQQATLRCSPISGHTSVYWYQQALGLGLQFLLWYDEGEERNRGNFPPRFSGRQFPNYSSELNVNALELEDSALYLCASTLSAGKGNEQFFGPGTRLTVL.